This T cell receptor (beta chain) is drawn from a study of identifying expanded T cells in peripheral blood. The repertoire was sequenced with immunoSEQ multiplex PCR; TCRdb's copy has only in-frame clones and lacks some. Altogether some 100,000 clones are present, around 90% being singletons, with the ten largest covering more than 6.5%. This CDR3 spans 16 amino acids. Per the germline V gene, CDR1 is MDHEN and CDR2 is SYDVKM. V was trimmed by 5 bases and J by 0 bases, leaving 14 bases between them. Sequenced sample: blood. The origin of this receptor is a person aged 18 to 75 in good health. The chain carries TRBV28 and TRBJ2-1; D not certain. The CDR3 bases are TGTGCCAGCAGTAGTCCCGGTAGAAGCTCCTACAATGAGCAGTTCTTC. Its protein product is CASSSPGRSSYNEQFF.